This is a list of T cell receptor beta chains from one sample in a study of response to subunit inactivated influenza vaccine. A single record per CDR3 protein comes from TCRdb applying MiXCR to the RT-PCR reads. Altogether about 500,000 distinct CDR3 sequences are present, around 7.9% being singletons, with the ten largest covering about 12%. The source was PBMCs from blood, collected roughly 24 months after vaccination. The receptors were sampled from a man between 50 and 75 years old who received an inactivated influenza vaccine. Each CDR3 is given with its conserved first and last residue.

TRBV7-2,CASSTSQDINEQFF
TRBV20-1,CSARNRGGYNEQFF
TRBV28,CATSLSYHSYNEQFF
TRBV6-5,CASSYGGSGQPQHF
TRBV5-6,CASSLGRSTDTQYF
TRBV19,CASRRAGGYNEQFF
TRBV3-1,CASSQAREQYF
TRBV2,CARRRQGGSPLHF
TRBV11-2,CASSLDVRLADTNTGELFF
TRBV5-1,CASSLAQGGTDTQYF
TRBV25-1,CASSDFSSGDTGELFF
TRBV20-1,CSASTSGVEQYF
TRBV6-1,CASRTRQGQETQYF
TRBV28,CASSFGGANVLTF
TRBV5-1,CASSDRQYTDTQYF
TRBV3-1,CASSQDHQAGKTQYF
TRBV20-1,CSAPGREGSGYTF
TRBV7-8,CASSQTSDAPSYNEQFF
TRBV7-6,CASSLVSGGLGTDTQYF
TRBV29-1,CSVGDGDEQFF
TRBV4-3,CASSQDGTDTAEAFF
TRBV6-1,CASSEVGHTEAFF
TRBV14,CASTGLAGDTQYF
TRBV7-3,CASSLPGVGGEQYF
TRBV5-1,CASSLGTGLLTLAKNIQYF
TRBV7-2,CASSPRRGETQYF
TRBV12-3/TRBV12-4,CASSPGQGFTEAFF
TRBV14,CASSQASGTSYNEQFF
TRBV29-1,CSASRGHSQETQYF
TRBV7-2,CASSRGGVGRKTEAFF